A selection of T cell receptor beta chains follows, all from one sample in a study of blood T cell repertoires in COVID-19. Here immunoSEQ multiplex PCR was the method, and the copy in TCRdb shows in-frame clones only, minus some. The sample holds approximately 200,000 clones, roughly 77% seen once. Material for sequencing was peripheral blood. The source of these receptors is a woman in her thirties or forties with COVID-19, enrolled during active disease. CDR3s include the opening cysteine and the closing phenylalanine or tryptophan. D genes are given only for firm matches. Clone size, where shown, is once, few, many, or a class for clones that have expanded.

>few|.|TRBV11-2|TRBJ2-5
TGTGCCAGCAGCTCAGGGGGGCAAGAGACCCAGTACTTC
CASSSGGQETQYF
>.|.|TRBV12-2|TRBJ2-7
TGTGCAAGTCGCTTAGAAGCGGGGGGGAGGTACGAGCAGTACTTC
CASRLEAGGRYEQYF
>.|.|TRBV7-2|TRBJ1-2
TGTGCCAGCAGCTTATATTTGGGGCAGGGTTTAGGTGGCTACACCTTC
CASSLYLGQGLGGYTF
>once|.|TRBV11-2|TRBJ2-1
TGTGCCAGCAGCTTAGAGATGCTACACAATGAGCAGTTCTTC
CASSLEMLHNEQFF
>.|TRBD1|TRBV5-1|TRBJ2-1
TGCGCCAGCAGCCCCGCGACAGGGAGCTCCTACAATGAGCAGTTCTTC
CASSPATGSSYNEQFF
>.|TRBD1|TRBV4-1|TRBJ1-1
TGCGCCAGCAGCCCCGGACAGGGCTCCGGCGAAGCTTTCTTT
CASSPGQGSGEAFF
>.|.|TRBV9|TRBJ2-7
TGTGCCAGCAGCGCTTCCTCCTACGAGCAGTACTTC
CASSASSYEQYF
>.|TRBD2|TRBV5-4|TRBJ2-1
TGTGCCAGCAGCTTTCTTAGCGGGGCCTCGAGCTCCTACAATGAGCAGTTCTTC
CASSFLSGASSSYNEQFF
>.|.|TRBV7-2|TRBJ2-7
TGTGCCAGCAGCCAGGCACAGGCCTACGAGCAGTACTTC
CASSQAQAYEQYF
>.|TRBD2|TRBV6-5|TRBJ2-1
TGTGCCAGCAGGAATAGCGGGAGCTACAATGAGCAGTTCTTC
CASRNSGSYNEQFF
>.|TRBD1|TRBV25-1|TRBJ1-5
TGTGCCAGCAGTTACGGGACAGGGGGCAATCAGCCCCAGCATTTT
CASSYGTGGNQPQHF
>once|.|TRBV2|TRBJ2-2
TGTGCCAGCACGGTAGGAGGTGAGCTGTTTTTT
CASTVGGELFF
>.|TRBD2|TRBV3-1/TRBV3-2|TRBJ2-5
TGTGCCAGCAGCCAAGTTTGGGCGGGGGGAACCTTAGGAGAGACCCAGTACTTC
CASSQVWAGGTLGETQYF
>.|.|TRBV6-5|TRBJ1-2
TGTGCCAGCAGTTACTCCCCAGGGGACTATGGCTACACCTTC
CASSYSPGDYGYTF
>.|.|TRBV7-2|TRBJ2-7
TGTGCCAGCAGCGCCGCCGGGACTAGGACAGGTTACGAGCAGTACTTC
CASSAAGTRTGYEQYF
>.|TRBD1|TRBV27|TRBJ1-1
TGTGCCAGCATTCCTCGACAGGGGGTAAACGGAGAGGCTTTCTTT
CASIPRQGVNGEAFF
>.|.|TRBV29-1|TRBJ2-7
TGCAGCGTTCCAGGGGCACACTACGAGCAGTACTTC
CSVPGAHYEQYF
>.|TRBD1|TRBV19|TRBJ1-3
TGTGCCAGTAGGCACAGGGGTGGTGGAAACACCATATATTTT
CASRHRGGGNTIYF
>.|.|TRBV27|TRBJ2-1
TGTGCCAGCAAACTTTCCACCTACAATGAGCAGTTCTTC
CASKLSTYNEQFF
>.|TRBD2|TRBV2|TRBJ2-7
TGTGCCAACGTCCGATCCGGGAGGGCCTGGGAGCAGTACTTC
CANVRSGRAWEQYF
>.|TRBD2|TRBV5-4|TRBJ2-1
TGTGCCAGCAGCTCCTCTAGCGGGAGCTCCTACAATGAGCAGTTCTTC
CASSSSSGSSYNEQFF
>.|TRBD1|TRBV18|TRBJ1-1
TGTGCCAGCTCACTGCCGGGACAGGGTGCCACTGAAGCTTTCTTT
CASSLPGQGATEAFF
>.|TRBD2|TRBV24-1|TRBJ2-3
TGTGCCACCAGTGATCGGGGGACTAGCGGAGGCCTATCTTACACAGATACGCAGTATTTT
CATSDRGTSGGLSYTDTQYF
>.|TRBD1|TRBV5-1|TRBJ1-1
TGCGCCAGCAGCTTGATTGGGAATCCCAGGGGGCTTCGCGGGGCAGCACCGAGGACTGAAGCTTTCTTT
CASSLIGNPRGLRGAAPRTEAFF
>.|TRBD1|TRBV5-8|TRBJ1-2
TGTGCCAGCAGCCCCGCTCCTGGACAGGGGAGCTATGGCTACACCTTC
CASSPAPGQGSYGYTF
>once|TRBD1|TRBV9|TRBJ1-2
TGTGCCAGCAGCCCGAGCGCCCCTGGGACAGTGCCTGGCTACACCTTC
CASSPSAPGTVPGYTF